A selection of T cell receptor beta chains follows, all from one sample in a study of control samples from healthy donors and cancer patients. Generated by immunoSEQ multiplex PCR, the TCRdb table keeps only in-frame clones and is missing some. The sample includes 150,000 to 200,000 clones, 88% of them seen just once. The material sequenced was blood. Receptors were obtained from a woman aged 30 to 39 in good health. CDR3s include the opening cysteine and the closing phenylalanine or tryptophan. Each record gives: D gene, V gene, J gene, CDR3 protein, CDR3 DNA. The D gene is left open where the match is weak.

D gene: .
V gene: TRBV10-3
J gene: TRBJ1-5
CDR3 protein: CAVHDNSNQPQHF
CDR3 DNA: TGTGCCGTCCATGATAATAGCAATCAGCCCCAGCATTTT

D gene: .
V gene: TRBV13
J gene: TRBJ2-3
CDR3 protein: CASSSLDTQYF
CDR3 DNA: TGTGCCAGCAGCTCGTTGGATACGCAGTATTTT

D gene: .
V gene: TRBV19
J gene: TRBJ2-1
CDR3 protein: CASSTHYDEDNEQFF
CDR3 DNA: TGTGCCAGTAGTACCCACTACGATGAGGACAATGAGCAGTTCTTC

D gene: .
V gene: TRBV24-1
J gene: TRBJ2-1
CDR3 protein: CATCSAGSGNNEQFF
CDR3 DNA: TGTGCCACCTGCAGTGCGGGATCCGGGAACAATGAGCAGTTCTTC

D gene: .
V gene: TRBV6-1
J gene: TRBJ2-3
CDR3 protein: CASSDGRKTDTQYF
CDR3 DNA: TGTGCCAGCAGTGATGGGCGGAAGACAGATACGCAGTATTTT

D gene: TRBD1
V gene: TRBV6-6
J gene: TRBJ2-2
CDR3 protein: CASSRGQGGTGELFF
CDR3 DNA: TGTGCCAGCAGCCGAGGACAGGGCGGCACCGGGGAGCTGTTTTTT

D gene: TRBD2
V gene: TRBV27
J gene: TRBJ2-7
CDR3 protein: CASSLGFGTSGYEQYF
CDR3 DNA: TGTGCCAGCAGTTTGGGCTTCGGGACTAGCGGCTACGAGCAGTACTTC

D gene: .
V gene: TRBV6-6
J gene: TRBJ1-2
CDR3 protein: CASIAAPGGGYTF
CDR3 DNA: TGTGCCAGCATAGCGGCTCCCGGGGGTGGCTACACCTTC

D gene: .
V gene: TRBV11-3
J gene: TRBJ2-1
CDR3 protein: CASSLGPSSYNEQFF
CDR3 DNA: TGTGCCAGCAGCTTAGGTCCCAGCTCCTACAATGAGCAGTTCTTC

D gene: .
V gene: TRBV25-1
J gene: TRBJ1-2
CDR3 protein: CASSAESGLFIREGYTF
CDR3 DNA: TGTGCCAGCAGTGCTGAGTCAGGACTATTCATACGAGAAGGCTACACCTTC

D gene: TRBD2
V gene: TRBV6-1
J gene: TRBJ2-1
CDR3 protein: CASSEALAGINEQFF
CDR3 DNA: TGTGCCAGCAGTGAAGCACTAGCGGGGATCAATGAGCAGTTCTTC

D gene: .
V gene: TRBV27
J gene: TRBJ2-7
CDR3 protein: CASSLSLSVSSYEQYF
CDR3 DNA: TGTGCCAGCAGTTTATCCCTTAGCGTTAGCTCCTACGAGCAGTACTTC

D gene: TRBD1
V gene: TRBV28
J gene: TRBJ1-2
CDR3 protein: CASSITGVMWGYTF
CDR3 DNA: TGTGCCAGCAGCATCACAGGGGTGATGTGGGGCTACACCTTC